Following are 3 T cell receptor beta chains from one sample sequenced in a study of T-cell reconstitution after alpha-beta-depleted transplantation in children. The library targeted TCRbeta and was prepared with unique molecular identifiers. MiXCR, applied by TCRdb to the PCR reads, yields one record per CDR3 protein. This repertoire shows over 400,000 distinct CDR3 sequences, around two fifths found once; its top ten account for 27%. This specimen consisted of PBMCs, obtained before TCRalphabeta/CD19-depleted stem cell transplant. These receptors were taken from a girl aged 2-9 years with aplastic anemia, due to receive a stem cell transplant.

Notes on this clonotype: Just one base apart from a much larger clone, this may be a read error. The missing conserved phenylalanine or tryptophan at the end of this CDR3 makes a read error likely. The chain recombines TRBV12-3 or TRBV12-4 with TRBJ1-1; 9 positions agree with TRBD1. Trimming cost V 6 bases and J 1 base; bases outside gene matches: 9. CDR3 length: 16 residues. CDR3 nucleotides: TGTGCCAGCAGGAGGGACAGGGCGCCCCAGAACACTGAAGCTTTCCTT. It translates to CASRRDRAPQNTEAFL.

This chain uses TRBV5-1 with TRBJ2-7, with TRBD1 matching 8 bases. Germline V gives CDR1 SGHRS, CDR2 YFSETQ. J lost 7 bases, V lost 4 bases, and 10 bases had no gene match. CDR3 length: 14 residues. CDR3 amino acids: CASSKTDRALEQYF. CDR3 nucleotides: TGCGCCAGCAGCAAAACGGACAGGGCTCTGGAGCAGTACTTC.

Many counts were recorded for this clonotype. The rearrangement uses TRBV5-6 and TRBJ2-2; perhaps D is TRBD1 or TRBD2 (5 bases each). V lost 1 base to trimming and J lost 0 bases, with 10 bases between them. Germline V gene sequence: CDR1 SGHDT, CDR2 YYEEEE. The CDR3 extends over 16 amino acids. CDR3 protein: CASSLFWGTNTGELFF. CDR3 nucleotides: TGTGCCAGCAGCTTGTTCTGGGGGACGAACACCGGGGAGCTGTTTTTT.